A single sample gave rise to the 27 T cell receptor beta chains below, sequenced in a study of T cell responses to AZD1222 COVID-19 vaccine. The data were produced by immunoSEQ multiplex PCR, yet TCRdb's version contains in-frame clones alone and is incomplete. The sample has 99,000 or so clones; about nine tenths are singletons. The material sequenced was peripheral blood, taken 28 days after the second dose of the MenACWY control vaccine. Source of these receptors: an adult who received the MenACWY meningococcal vaccine as a control.

V usage is TRBV7-9 and J usage is TRBJ1-2; the D is unclear. The CDR3 extends over 12 amino acids. The V end lost 5 bases, the J end lost 5 bases, and 9 bases lay between the germline ends. Germline loops: CDR1 SEHNR, CDR2 FQNEAQ (reference sequence). CDR3 nucleotides: TGTGCCAGCAGCACAAGTACTTATGGCTACACCTTC. It specifies CASSTSTYGYTF. Full variable domain (outside the CDR3, taken from reference TRBV7-9 and TRBJ1-2): DTGVSQNPRHKITKRGQNVTFRCDPISEHNRLYWYRQTLGQGPEFLTYFQNEAQLEKSRLLSDRFSAERPKGSFSTLEIQRTEQGDSAMYLCASSTSTYGYTFGSGTRLTVV.

This clone is a singleton in its sample. This chain uses TRBV5-1 with TRBJ2-7; no clear D gene. The CDR3 totals 15 residues. The germline V gene has CDR1 SGHRS and CDR2 YFSETQ. V lost 1 base and J lost 4, with 15 bases in between. The CDR3 here is CASSLTVVGMYEQYF. The CDR3, as DNA: TGCGCCAGCAGCTTGACGGTTGTCGGAATGTACGAGCAGTACTTC. Full variable domain (outside the CDR3, taken from reference TRBV5-1 and TRBJ2-7): KAGVTQTPRYLIKTRGQQVTLSCSPISGHRSVSWYQQTPGQGLQFLFEYFSETQRNKGNFPGRFSGRQFSNSRSEMNVSTLELGDSALYLCASSLTVVGMYEQYFGPGTRLTVT.

The CDR3 here is CASSLKGTGGLDEQFF. CDR3 DNA sequence: TGTGCCAGCAGCTTAAAAGGGACAGGGGGCTTGGATGAGCAGTTCTTC. This sequence joins TRBV7-3 and TRBJ2-1, with 12 bases matching TRBD1. V was pared by 1 base and J by 8 bases, with 6 bases of the junction left unmatched. Germline CDR1 reads SGHTA; CDR2 reads FQGTGA. The length of the CDR3 is 16 residues.

This chain uses TRBV7-2 with TRBJ1-5; D remains ambiguous. From germline, CDR1 is SGHTA and CDR2 FQGNSA. The ends were cut back, 1 base at V and 6 bases at J, with 7 bases in the middle. CDR3 length: 13 residues. CDR3 amino acids: CASSLGPGQPQHF. CDR3 bases: TGTGCCAGCAGCTTAGGGCCGGGTCAGCCCCAGCATTTT.

The V call is TRBV28, the J call TRBJ1-2; tentatively, D is TRBD1 (5 bases). Germline V gives CDR1 MDHEN, CDR2 SYDVKM. V was pared by 5 bases and J by 4 bases, with 14 bases between. The CDR3 has 14 residues. The CDR3 DNA sequence: TGTGCCAGCAGTATTCAGGGAGAACCCTATGGCTACACCTTC. Encoded protein: CASSIQGEPYGYTF.

The chain joins TRBV2 to TRBJ1-2; D is unresolved. Germline V gene sequence: CDR1 SNHLY, CDR2 FYNNEI. Trimming stripped 5 bases from V and 6 bases from J, with 13 bases between. This CDR3 has 13 residues. CDR3 nucleotide sequence: TGTGCCAGCAGTCCCGTACGACTCGATGGCTACACCTTC. Its protein product is CASSPVRLDGYTF.

This sequence joins TRBV6-1 and TRBJ1-5, with unresolved D. The ends were cut back, 2 bases at V and 2 bases at J, with 10 bases in the middle. The CDR3 is 15 residues long. Germline V gene sequence: CDR1 MNHNS, CDR2 SASEGT. The CDR3 is CASSEMVMGNQPQHF. In DNA form, the CDR3 reads TGTGCCAGCAGTGAAATGGTTATGGGCAATCAGCCCCAGCATTTT.

CDR3 region: CASSSTGNTEAFF. Written as DNA, the CDR3 is TGTGCCAGCAGCTCGACAGGGAACACTGAAGCTTTCTTT. V gene TRBV7-3 combines with J gene TRBJ1-1, with D possibly matching TRBD1 (6 bases). The germline V gene has CDR1 SGHTA and CDR2 FQGTGA. Trimming pared 4 bases from V and 1 base from J, leaving 7 bases between. This CDR3 is built from 13 residues.

The chain joins TRBV4-1 to TRBJ1-5; 11 bases map to TRBD1. Per germline, CDR1 MGHRA and CDR2 YSYEKL. J lost 0 bases, V lost 0 bases, and 10 bases had no gene match. This CDR3 has 20 amino acids. The CDR3 is CASSQDRTGGGLYSNQPQHF. CDR3 coding DNA: TGCGCCAGCAGCCAAGATCGGACAGGGGGCGGATTATATAGCAATCAGCCCCAGCATTTT.

This chain uses TRBV7-2 with TRBJ1-3; no clear D. Germline V gene lookup returns CDR1 SGHTA and CDR2 FQGNSA. Trimming shortened V by 5 bases and J by 1 base, and 15 bases separated the two germline ends. The CDR3 totals 16 residues. The CDR3 sequence is CASSPTPTTSGNTIYF. The CDR3 DNA sequence: TGTGCCAGCAGCCCAACCCCGACTACTTCTGGAAACACCATATATTTT. The variable domain in full, completed from reference TRBV7-2 and TRBJ1-3, reads GAGVSQSPSNKVTEKGKDVELRCDPISGHTALYWYRQSLGQGLEFLIYFQGNSAPDKSGLPSDRFSAERTGGSVSTLTIQRTQQEDSAVYLCASSPTPTTSGNTIYFGEGSWLTVV.

This chain joins TRBV28 and TRBJ2-1; D may match TRBD1 or TRBD2 (5 bases each). V lost 3 bases, J lost 13 bases, and 13 bases lay in between. The germline gives CDR1 MDHEN, CDR2 SYDVKM. The CDR3 consists of 12 residues. CDR3 sequence: CASSLGVLIQFF. In DNA, the CDR3 is TGTGCCAGCAGTTTGGGGGTGTTAATCCAGTTCTTC.

The V and J genes are TRBV4-2 and TRBJ2-7, with TRBD1 matching 8 bases. Germline V gene lookup returns CDR1 LGHNA and CDR2 YNFKEQ. The length of the CDR3 is 14 residues. After removal of 5 bases from V and 3 bases from J, the junction contained 6 bases not matched to a gene. The CDR3 loop is CASSFTGGGYEQYF. CDR3 in DNA: TGTGCCAGCAGCTTTACAGGGGGTGGCTACGAGCAGTACTTC.

The rearrangement links TRBV15 to TRBJ1-2, with 7 nucleotides matching TRBD1. Per germline, CDR1 LNHNV and CDR2 YYDKDF (reference sequence). CDR3 length equals 13 residues. Trimming cost V 3 bases and J 3 bases; bases outside gene matches: 1. CDR3 in amino acids: CATSRDRHYGYTF. The CDR3 nucleotides are TGTGCCACCAGCAGGGACAGGCACTATGGCTACACCTTC.

The V call is TRBV18, the J call TRBJ2-5, with 7 bases fitting TRBD1. V trimming: 3 bases; J trimming: 5 bases; junction bases outside the gene matches: 6. The CDR3 extends over 14 amino acids. CDR1 KGHSH and CDR2 LQKENI come from the germline V gene. This CDR3 reads CASSPRQGWETQYF. In nucleotides, the CDR3 is TGTGCCAGCTCACCGAGACAGGGCTGGGAGACCCAGTACTTC.

The chain is built from TRBV5-1 and TRBJ2-3; 7 nucleotides align to TRBD1. Germline assignment: CDR1 SGHRS and CDR2 YFSETQ. The CDR3 consists of 14 residues. V trimming: 0 bases; J trimming: 5 bases; junction bases outside the gene matches: 3. The CDR3 sequence: CASSLGTGQDTQYF. CDR3 sequence (DNA): TGCGCCAGCAGCTTGGGGACAGGCCAAGATACGCAGTATTTT.

V gene TRBV5-5 combines with J gene TRBJ2-3; either TRBD1 or TRBD2 may fit D (5 bases each). Trimming removed 4 bases at V and 4 bases at J, with 16 bases between. Germline assignment: CDR1 SGHKS and CDR2 YYEKEE (reference sequence). The CDR3 runs to 15 residues. CDR3: CASSTEGLGADTQYF. DNA for the CDR3: TGTGCCAGCAGCACCGAGGGTTTGGGGGCAGATACGCAGTATTTT.

This chain links TRBV28 with TRBJ2-5; 7 nucleotides match TRBD1. The V gene's germline CDR1 is MDHEN and CDR2 SYDVKM. J gave up 2 bases and V 6 bases, and 6 bases lay outside the gene matches. The CDR3 is made up of 14 amino acids. The CDR3 nucleotides are TGTGCCAGCAGACCACAGGGGCCGCAAGAGACCCAGTACTTC. It is translated as CASRPQGPQETQYF.

V is TRBV12-3 or TRBV12-4 and J is TRBJ1-5; D gene unclear. The V gene lost 5 bases and the J gene lost 3 bases, with 8 bases spanning the gap. The CDR3 is 13 residues long. CDR3: CASSRRYNQPQHF. DNA of the CDR3: TGTGCCAGCAGTAGAAGGTACAATCAGCCCCAGCATTTT.

The chain uses TRBV7-9 and TRBJ2-7; 7 positions match TRBD2. Losses at the gene ends were 5 bases for V and 6 bases for J; bases not matched to a gene: 10. CDR1 is SEHNR and CDR2 is FQNEAQ in the germline V gene (reference sequence). This CDR3 contains 14 residues. CDR3 bases: TGTGCCAGCAGCCCTCCCGGGACTAACCTCGAGCAGTACTTC. Translation: CASSPPGTNLEQYF.

The chain has TRBV2 and TRBJ2-3; D call uncertain. V was clipped by 1 base and J by 0 bases, with 8 bases between them. The CDR3 has 15 residues. The germline V gene encodes CDR1 SNHLY and CDR2 FYNNEI. The CDR3 nucleotides are TGTGCCAGCAGTGAAGAGGCAGACAGCACAGATACGCAGTATTTT. This codes for CASSEEADSTDTQYF.

This clone was detected only once. The gene calls are TRBV7-9 and TRBJ1-5; no reliable D call. CDR3 length equals 12 residues. V lost 5 bases and J lost 3, with 5 bases in between. Per the germline V gene, CDR1 is SEHNR and CDR2 is FQNEAQ (reference sequence). The CDR3 coding sequence is TGTGCCAGCAGCCAAGACAATCAGCCCCAGCATTTT. This gives the protein CASSQDNQPQHF. Full variable domain (rest looked up from reference TRBV7-9 and TRBJ1-5): DTGVSQNPRHKITKRGQNVTFRCDPISEHNRLYWYRQTLGQGPEFLTYFQNEAQLEKSRLLSDRFSAERPKGSFSTLEIQRTEQGDSAMYLCASSQDNQPQHFGDGTRLSIL.

DNA of the CDR3: TGCGCCAGCAGCTTGAAGGGGACAGGGCAGACAGATACGCAGTATTTT. This encodes CASSLKGTGQTDTQYF. J is TRBJ2-3 and V is TRBV5-1; 9 bases fit TRBD1. V was clipped by 1 base and J by 3 bases; unmatched bases: 6. CDR3 length equals 16 residues. Germline V gene sequence: CDR1 SGHRS, CDR2 YFSETQ.

The V and J genes are TRBV18 and TRBJ1-2; 12 nucleotides match TRBD1. V dropped 6 bases and J dropped 0; count of bases not matched to a gene: 11. Germline V CDR1 and CDR2: KGHSH, LQKENI. CDR3 length: 18 residues. Here the CDR3 DNA reads TGTGCCAGCTCCGAACAACGGGGACAGGGGGCATCTAACTATGGCTACACCTTC. It specifies CASSEQRGQGASNYGYTF.

A few counts support this clone. The chain links TRBV5-6 to TRBJ2-7, with TRBD1 matching 7 bases. Looked up from germline, CDR1 is SGHDT and CDR2 is YYEEEE. Trimming took 0 bases from V and 2 from J; bases not matched to a gene: 5. The CDR3 runs 15 residues. Here the CDR3 reads CASSLGGTVPYEQYF. CDR3 in DNA: TGTGCCAGCAGCTTGGGGGGGACAGTTCCCTACGAGCAGTACTTC.

The gene calls are TRBV29-1 and TRBJ2-6, with D tentatively TRBD2 (5 bases). With 6 bases removed from V and 4 bases from J, the gap between germline ends came to 13 bases. Germline V CDR1 and CDR2: SQVTM, ANQGSEA. The CDR3 contains 14 residues. DNA for the CDR3: TGCAGCGTAATTTCCGGGGAAGGGGCCAACGTCCTGACTTTC. Residues: CSVISGEGANVLTF. The entire variable domain, with the rest obtained from reference TRBV29-1 and TRBJ2-6, is as follows: SAVISQKPSRDICQRGTSLTIQCQVDSQVTMMFWYRQQPGQSLTLIATANQGSEATYESGFVIDKFPISRPNLTFSTLTVSNMSPEDSSIYLCSVISGEGANVLTFGAGSRLTVL.

The V gene is TRBV27, the J gene TRBJ1-2, with TRBD1 as a possible D gene (6 bases). The CDR3 extends over 15 amino acids. V was trimmed by 5 bases and J by 5 bases, leaving 18 bases between them. From germline, CDR1 is MNHEY and CDR2 SMNVEV (reference sequence). The CDR3 nucleotides read TGTGCCAGCAGTCCCTGGGGGGGACAAGGGTATGGCTACACCTTC. Amino acid sequence: CASSPWGGQGYGYTF.

This sequence joins TRBV3-1 (or the pseudogene TRBV3-2) and TRBJ1-2; D not resolved. V was trimmed by 1 base and J by 2 bases, leaving 2 bases between them. CDR1 and CDR2 (germline): LGHDT, YNNKEL (reference sequence). CDR3 length equals 12 residues. CDR3 DNA sequence: TGTGCCAGCAGCCAAGCGAACTATGGCTACACCTTC. As protein: CASSQANYGYTF.